This is a list of T cell receptor beta chains from one sample in a study of T cells in Graves' hyperthyroidism and ophthalmopathy. Via MiXCR, TCRdb re-called the multiplex PCR reads, giving one row per CDR3 protein. The sample has 530,000 or so distinct CDR3 sequences, about 24% seen once. The sequenced material came from blood. These TCRs come from a woman aged 25 to 39 with Graves' ophthalmopathy. CDR3s include the opening cysteine and the closing phenylalanine or tryptophan. D genes are given only for firm matches. Each size is how often the clone was seen (once, few, many) or a class if it is expanded.

clone size | D gene | J gene | V gene | CDR3 DNA | CDR3 protein
many | TRBD1 | TRBJ2-7 | TRBV6-1 | TGTGCCAGCAGGAGGGACAGGGGGTCATCCTACGAGCAGTACTTC | CASRRDRGSSYEQYF
many | - | TRBJ2-7 | TRBV20-1 | TGCAGTGCGCCCTCCCGGCCTAGCTCCACCTACGAGCAGTACTTC | CSAPSRPSSTYEQYF
many | - | TRBJ1-2 | TRBV12-3/TRBV12-4 | TGTGCCAGCATCCCTCAGGGCAACTATGGCTACACCTTC | CASIPQGNYGYTF
many | - | TRBJ2-5 | TRBV5-1 | TGCGCCAGCAGCGCGGCAGGCTTTGGCCAAGAGACCCAGTACTTC | CASSAAGFGQETQYF
many | - | TRBJ1-2 | TRBV27 | TGTGCCAGCGCTCTTAGGGCTTACTATGGCTACACCTTC | CASALRAYYGYTF
many | - | TRBJ2-5 | TRBV14 | TGTGCCAGCAGCCCCCGTCAAGGCTACACAGAGACCCAGTACTTC | CASSPRQGYTETQYF
once | TRBD1 | TRBJ1-1 | TRBV12-3/TRBV12-4 | TGTGCCAGCAGCCCAGGACAGGGGGCTATGAACACTGAAGCTTTCTTT | CASSPGQGAMNTEAFF
few | - | TRBJ2-5 | TRBV4-1 | TGCGCCAGCAGCGGGACTGGACGGGGAACGGCCCAGTACTTC | CASSGTGRGTAQYF
few | TRBD1 | TRBJ1-5 | TRBV12-3/TRBV12-4 | TGTGCCAGCGCTTTAACCGGACAGGGTTCGAATCAGCCCCAGCATTTT | CASALTGQGSNQPQHF
once | - | TRBJ1-2 | TRBV6-9 | TGTGCCACCAAGGAGGGTACCTATGGCTACACCTTC | CATKEGTYGYTF
many | - | TRBJ1-1 | TRBV28 | TGTGCCAGCAGTTTAAATAGGGTCCTCAACACTGAAGCTTTCTTT | CASSLNRVLNTEAFF